This TCR beta chain was documented in a study of shared clonotypes between healthy human individuals (dated by TCRdb to 2020 to 2022). Looking at the study overall: Two women and three men aged 18 to 49 years were included in the cohort. For each donor, three plates each were used for CD4 naive and CD4 memory, two plates were used for CD8 naive, and one plate was used for CD8 memory. To estimate repertoire size and how much clonotypes are shared between individuals, the study performed deep sequencing of blood TCR repertoires from about 5 healthy adults. To increase sequencing depth and limit assay-specific biases, different laboratories used diverse techniques to prepare libraries and sequence TCR repertoires. Each donor's leukapheresis produced roughly between roughly 0.94 and 9.5 billion PBMCs.

Regarding this clone: Its binding antigen is unknown. No qualities accompany the bases; no much larger clone lies one base away.

CD8 naive samples were CD45RO-negative cells positively selected for CCR7, giving a CD45RA+CCR7+ population that excluded TemRA cells. The donors were healthy, HIV-negative adults who had no recently reported acute infections or vaccinations. All donors were Caucasian adults living in Nashville, Tennessee, USA. After blood collection by leukapheresis, PBMCs were isolated using Ficoll-Histopaque density gradient centrifugation and then cryopreserved in the vapor phase of liquid nitrogen. Analytical flow cytometry was used to check the purity and quantity of every magnetically sorted T cell population. From each sorted fraction, genomic DNA was isolated and quantified by UV absorbance on a Nanodrop 2000c. The paper's findings and limits, for the study overall: Even with the large sequencing depth, rarefaction of the sorted-subset datasets indicated that sequencing was incomplete. Sampling was limited to blood, and TCR repertoires in tissue likely differ from TCR repertoires in blood. Because the study included a small number of donors, the genetic and exposure-history diversity represented was limited. When several donors were compared, the shared fraction of clonotypes was about 5.5% for naive CD4, 3.5% for naive CD8, 2% to 2.5% for memory CD4, and 0.4% for memory CD8. Higher generation probabilities were observed for clonotypes shared by all four sorted-subset donors than for non-shared clonotypes. Naive subsets generally had larger estimated clonotype richness than memory subsets. Pairwise subsampling indicated that sequencing depth was expected to affect the degree of clonotype sharing among donors.

V lost 0 bases and J lost 9 bases; the stretch between them is 13 bases long. There are 14 amino acids in the CDR3, from cysteine to phenylalanine inclusive. Only the CDR3 part of the read is kept: 42 bases, read in frame from the first base. The germline V gene supplies CDR1 SGDLS and CDR2 YYNGEE. TCR CDR3 regions were amplified from genomic DNA by multiplex PCR using the deep immunoSEQ assay. For each cell subset, the extracted genomic DNA was distributed evenly across all wells of several immunoSEQ 96-well plates, and each plate served as one replicate. For sorted subsets, approximately 0.2 ug of genomic DNA, equivalent to some 30,000 T cell genomes, went into each replicate PCR. Purified libraries were measured with a Qubit 3.0 fluorometer, size-checked on a Bioanalyzer 2100, and measured again with the KAPA Library Quantification kit. A separate single-read 150-cycle Illumina NextSeq 550 flow cell was used to sequence each immunoSEQ 96-well plate. In the source study's methods: Because the immunoSEQ output included only junctional sequences and no quality scores, the filtering could not be the same as the filtering used for full-length reads. Sequences were annotated with PyIR, a Python wrapper for IgBLAST v1.9, using IMGT germline references to assign V/J genes and CDR3. Reads were removed for weak V/J assignments (E-value above 1e-6), missing CDR3, stop codons, out-of-frame junctions, or ambiguous translated residues. A V3J clonotype was defined by an identical inferred V gene, J gene, and CDR3 amino acid sequence. Percentage overlap between repertoires was calculated by dividing the number of shared unique clonotypes by the size of the smaller repertoire. Richness of each repertoire was evaluated using RTK rarefaction, the Chao1 estimator, and Recon v2.1 estimates of unobserved clonotypes. OLGA was used to compute generation probabilities for all TCRbeta clonotypes that the gDNA method yielded from a few donors. TCRdb stores this immuneACCESS table with in-frame sequences only. Part of the clones is absent; in the studies checked, under half of the shortfall reflects unresolved V genes, and no reason is known for the rest. V, J and clone size were drawn from that table, and D and trimming were deduced from the DNA. The sample table contains millions of clones; only one count was recorded for 85% to 95% of them. 1.1% of the sample rests with the top ten.

The chain couples TRBV9 to TRBJ2-1, and possibly TRBD2, on 6 matching bases. The sequencing input was naive CD8+ T cells sorted from blood. What this sample's cell subset or site label stands for: CD45RA+CCR7+. This sequence originates from a man aged 18 to 30 in good health. The sequence in DNA is TGTGCCAGCAGCGTAGCTGGGCTGGGGGGTGAGCAGTTCTTC. Translated, this gives CASSVAGLGGEQFF.